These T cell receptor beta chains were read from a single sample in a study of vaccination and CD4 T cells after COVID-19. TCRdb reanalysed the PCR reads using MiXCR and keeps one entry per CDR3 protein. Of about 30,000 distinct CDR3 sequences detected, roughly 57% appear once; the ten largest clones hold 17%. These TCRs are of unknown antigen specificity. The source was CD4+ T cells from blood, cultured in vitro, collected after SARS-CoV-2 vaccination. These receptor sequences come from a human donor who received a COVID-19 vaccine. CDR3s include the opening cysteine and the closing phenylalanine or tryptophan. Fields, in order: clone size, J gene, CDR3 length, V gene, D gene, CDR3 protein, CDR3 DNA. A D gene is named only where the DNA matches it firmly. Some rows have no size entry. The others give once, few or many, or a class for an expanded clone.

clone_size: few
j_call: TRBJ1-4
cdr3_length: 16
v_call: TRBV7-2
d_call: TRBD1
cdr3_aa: CASSLDVGAGGEKLFF
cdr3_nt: TGTGCCAGCAGCTTAGATGTGGGAGCAGGGGGGGAAAAACTGTTTTTT

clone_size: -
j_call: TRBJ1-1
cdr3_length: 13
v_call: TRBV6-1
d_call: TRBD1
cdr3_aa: CASRSTGETEAFF
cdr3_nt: TGTGCCAGCAGGTCAACAGGGGAGACTGAAGCTTTCTTT

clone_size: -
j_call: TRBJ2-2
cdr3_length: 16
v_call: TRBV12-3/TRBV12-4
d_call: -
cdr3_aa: CASRTGLPTNTGELFF
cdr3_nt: TGTGCCAGCAGGACAGGTCTCCCTACGAACACCGGGGAGCTGTTTTTT

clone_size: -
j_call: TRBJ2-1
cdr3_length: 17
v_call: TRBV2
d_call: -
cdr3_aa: CASSEAGGPGGYNEQFF
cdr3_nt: TGTGCCAGCAGTGAAGCGGGGGGGCCAGGGGGCTACAATGAGCAGTTCTTC

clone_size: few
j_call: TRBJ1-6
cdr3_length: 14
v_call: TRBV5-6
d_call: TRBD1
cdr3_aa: CASSLRQGISPLHF
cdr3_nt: TGTGCCAGCAGCTTACGACAGGGGATTTCACCCCTCCACTTT

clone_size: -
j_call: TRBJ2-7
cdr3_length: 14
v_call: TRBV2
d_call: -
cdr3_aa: CASKSASHSYEQYF
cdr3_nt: TGTGCCAGCAAATCAGCGAGTCACTCCTACGAGCAGTACTTC

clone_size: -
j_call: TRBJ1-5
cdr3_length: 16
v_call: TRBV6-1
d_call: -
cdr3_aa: CASSEAKSAFNQPQHF
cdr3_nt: TGTGCCAGCAGTGAAGCTAAGTCAGCTTTTAATCAGCCCCAGCATTTT

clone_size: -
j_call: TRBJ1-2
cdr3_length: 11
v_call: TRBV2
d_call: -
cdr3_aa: CASSISVGYTF
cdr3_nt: TGTGCCAGCAGTATCAGCGTTGGCTACACCTTC

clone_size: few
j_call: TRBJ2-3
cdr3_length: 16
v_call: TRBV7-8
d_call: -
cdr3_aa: CASSLVAGRSTDTQYF
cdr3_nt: TGTGCCAGCAGCTTAGTTGCGGGACGGAGCACAGATACGCAGTATTTT

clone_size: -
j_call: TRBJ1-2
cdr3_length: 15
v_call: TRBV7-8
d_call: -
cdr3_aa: CASSLIRGGNYGYTF
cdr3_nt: TGTGCCAGCAGCTTAATCCGGGGGGGAAACTATGGCTACACCTTC

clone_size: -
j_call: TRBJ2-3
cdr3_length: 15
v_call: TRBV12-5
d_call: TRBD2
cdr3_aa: CASGTRWSGGDTQYF
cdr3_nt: TGTGCTAGTGGGACGAGGTGGAGCGGGGGGGATACGCAGTATTTT

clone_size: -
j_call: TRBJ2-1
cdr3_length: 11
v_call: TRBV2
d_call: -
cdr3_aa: CASSGANEQFF
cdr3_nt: TGTGCCAGCAGTGGAGCGAATGAGCAGTTCTTC

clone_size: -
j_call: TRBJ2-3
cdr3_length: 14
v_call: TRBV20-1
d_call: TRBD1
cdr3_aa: CSALDRKSTDTQYF
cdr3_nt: TGCAGTGCTTTGGACAGGAAAAGCACAGATACGCAGTATTTT

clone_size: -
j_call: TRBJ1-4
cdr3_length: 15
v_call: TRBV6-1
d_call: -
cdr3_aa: CASTEQQTTNEKLFF
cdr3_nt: TGTGCCAGCACTGAACAGCAGACAACTAATGAAAAACTGTTTTTT

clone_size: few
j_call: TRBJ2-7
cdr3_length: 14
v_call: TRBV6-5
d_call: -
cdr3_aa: CASSYSIGGYEQYF
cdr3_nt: TGTGCCAGCAGTTACTCAATAGGCGGCTACGAGCAGTACTTC

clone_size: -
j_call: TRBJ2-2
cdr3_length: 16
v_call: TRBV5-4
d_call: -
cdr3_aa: CASRTDRTVTHGELFF
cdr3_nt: TGTGCCAGCAGAACCGACAGGACCGTAACACACGGGGAGCTGTTTTTT

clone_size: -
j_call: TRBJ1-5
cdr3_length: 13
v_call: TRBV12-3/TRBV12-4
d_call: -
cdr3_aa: CASSFSRDQPQHF
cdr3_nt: TGTGCCAGCAGTTTCAGCAGGGATCAGCCCCAGCATTTT

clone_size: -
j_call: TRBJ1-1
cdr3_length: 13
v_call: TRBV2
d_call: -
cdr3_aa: CASSDSTNTEAFF
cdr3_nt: TGTGCCAGCAGTGACAGCACTAACACTGAAGCTTTCTTT

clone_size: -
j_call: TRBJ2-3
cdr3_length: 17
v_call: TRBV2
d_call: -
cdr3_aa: CASSGAIANTGADTQYF
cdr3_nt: TGTGCCAGCAGTGGGGCCATAGCTAATACAGGCGCAGATACGCAGTATTTT

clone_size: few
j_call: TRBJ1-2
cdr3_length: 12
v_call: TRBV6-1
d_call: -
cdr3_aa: CASSEGGRGYTF
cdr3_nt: TGTGCCAGCAGTGAGGGGGGACGTGGCTACACCTTC

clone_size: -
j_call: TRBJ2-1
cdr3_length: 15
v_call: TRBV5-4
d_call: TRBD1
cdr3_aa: CASSRTGAGYNEQFF
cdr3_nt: TGTGCCAGCAGCCGAACAGGGGCGGGCTACAATGAGCAGTTCTTC

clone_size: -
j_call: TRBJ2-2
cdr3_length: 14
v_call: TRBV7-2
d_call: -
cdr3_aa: CASSAGKNTGELFF
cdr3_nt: TGTGCCAGCAGCGCCGGGAAGAACACCGGGGAGCTGTTTTTT

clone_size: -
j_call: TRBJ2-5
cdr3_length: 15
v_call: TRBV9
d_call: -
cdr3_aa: CASSVEPNPQETQYF
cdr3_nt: TGTGCCAGCAGCGTAGAGCCTAATCCACAAGAGACCCAGTACTTC

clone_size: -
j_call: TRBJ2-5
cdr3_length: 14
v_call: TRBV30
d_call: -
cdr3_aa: CAWTARGPQETQYF
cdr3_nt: TGTGCCTGGACCGCTAGAGGACCCCAAGAGACCCAGTACTTC

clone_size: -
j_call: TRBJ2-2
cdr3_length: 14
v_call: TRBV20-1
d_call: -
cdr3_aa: CSARAGGNTGELFF
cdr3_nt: TGCAGTGCTAGAGCCGGCGGGAACACCGGGGAGCTGTTTTTT

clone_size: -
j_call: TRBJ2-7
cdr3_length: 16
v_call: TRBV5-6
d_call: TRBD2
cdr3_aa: CASSSLGAGGSYEQYF
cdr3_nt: TGTGCCAGCAGCTCCTTGGGCGCGGGGGGGTCCTACGAGCAGTACTTC

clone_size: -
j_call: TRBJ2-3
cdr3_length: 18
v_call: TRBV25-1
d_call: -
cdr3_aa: CASSEYVSLLASTDTQYF
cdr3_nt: TGTGCCAGCAGTGAATATGTCTCGCTGTTGGCAAGCACAGATACGCAGTATTTT

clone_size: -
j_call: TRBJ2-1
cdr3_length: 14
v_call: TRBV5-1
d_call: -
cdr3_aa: CASSLVSRPNEQFF
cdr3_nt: TGCGCCAGCAGCTTGGTCTCTAGACCTAATGAGCAGTTCTTC

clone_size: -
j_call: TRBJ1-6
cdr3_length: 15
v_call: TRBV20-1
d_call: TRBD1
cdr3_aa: CSARAYRDRDSPLHF
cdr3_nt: TGCAGTGCTAGAGCCTACCGGGACAGGGATTCACCCCTCCACTTT

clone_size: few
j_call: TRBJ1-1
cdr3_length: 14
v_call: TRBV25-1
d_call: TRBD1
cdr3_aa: CASSNRDSNTEAFF
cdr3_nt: TGTGCCAGCAGTAACCGGGACAGTAACACTGAAGCTTTCTTT

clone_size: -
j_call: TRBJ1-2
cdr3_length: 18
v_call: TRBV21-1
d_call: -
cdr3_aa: CASSKGIRGLRSNYGYTF
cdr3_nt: TGTGCCAGCAGCAAAGGGATAAGGGGGCTCCGGTCTAACTATGGCTACACCTTC

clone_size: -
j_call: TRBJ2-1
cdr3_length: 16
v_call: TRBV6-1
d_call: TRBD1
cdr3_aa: CASSASGTGFYNEQFF
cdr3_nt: TGTGCCAGCAGTGCGTCCGGGACAGGATTCTACAATGAGCAGTTCTTC

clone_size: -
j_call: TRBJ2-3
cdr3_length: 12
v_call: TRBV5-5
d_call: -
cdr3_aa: CASSFYTDTQYF
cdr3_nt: TGTGCCAGCAGCTTCTACACAGATACGCAGTATTTT

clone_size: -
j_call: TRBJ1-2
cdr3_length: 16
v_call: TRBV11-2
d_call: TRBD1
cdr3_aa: CASSLVSVTGQNGYTF
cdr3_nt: TGTGCCAGCAGCTTAGTATCCGTGACAGGGCAGAATGGCTACACCTTC

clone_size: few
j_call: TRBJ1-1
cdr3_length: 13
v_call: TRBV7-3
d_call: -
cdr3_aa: CASSSGRDTEAFF
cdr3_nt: TGTGCCAGCAGTTCCGGGAGGGACACTGAAGCTTTCTTT

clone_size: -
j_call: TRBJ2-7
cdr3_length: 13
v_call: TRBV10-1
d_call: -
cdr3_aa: CASSVGPTYEQYF
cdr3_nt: TGCGCCAGCAGTGTTGGTCCCACCTACGAGCAGTACTTC

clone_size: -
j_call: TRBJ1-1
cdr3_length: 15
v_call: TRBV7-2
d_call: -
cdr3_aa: CASSLHGPVNTEAFF
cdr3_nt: TGTGCCAGCAGCTTACACGGTCCTGTGAACACTGAAGCTTTCTTT

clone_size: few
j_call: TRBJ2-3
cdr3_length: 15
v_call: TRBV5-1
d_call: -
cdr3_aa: CATTRGTGDTDTQYF
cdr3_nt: TGCGCCACCACGAGGGGTACGGGGGACACAGATACGCAGTATTTT

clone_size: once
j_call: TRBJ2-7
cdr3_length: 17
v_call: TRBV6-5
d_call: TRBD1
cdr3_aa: CASSSGFTGARSYEQYF
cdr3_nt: TGTGCCAGCAGTTCGGGGTTTACAGGGGCTCGGTCCTACGAGCAGTACTTC

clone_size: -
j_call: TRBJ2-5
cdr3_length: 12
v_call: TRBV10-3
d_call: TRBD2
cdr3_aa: CATGTIGETQYF
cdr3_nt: TGTGCCACCGGGACTATTGGAGAGACCCAGTACTTC

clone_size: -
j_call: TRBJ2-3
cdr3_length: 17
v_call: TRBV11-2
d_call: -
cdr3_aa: CASSLKGLPPRADTQYF
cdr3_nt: TGTGCCAGCAGCTTAAAAGGACTGCCGCCCCGGGCAGATACGCAGTATTTT

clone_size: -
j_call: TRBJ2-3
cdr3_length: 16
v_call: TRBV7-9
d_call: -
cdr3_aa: CASSQITMGGADTQYF
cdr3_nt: TGTGCCAGCAGCCAAATTACGATGGGTGGCGCCGATACGCAGTATTTT

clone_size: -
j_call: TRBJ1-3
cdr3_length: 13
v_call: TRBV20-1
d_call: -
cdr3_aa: CSARVNSGNTIYF
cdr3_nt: TGCAGTGCTAGAGTAAACTCTGGAAACACCATATATTTT

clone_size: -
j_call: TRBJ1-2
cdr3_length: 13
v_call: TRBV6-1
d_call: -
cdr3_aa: CASSERPNLSYTF
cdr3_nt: TGTGCCAGCAGTGAACGACCCAATCTCTCGTACACCTTC

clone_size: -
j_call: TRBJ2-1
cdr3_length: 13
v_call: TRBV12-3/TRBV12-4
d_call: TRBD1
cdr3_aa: CASSLGTGYEQFF
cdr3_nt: TGTGCCAGCAGTCTCGGGACAGGCTATGAGCAGTTCTTC

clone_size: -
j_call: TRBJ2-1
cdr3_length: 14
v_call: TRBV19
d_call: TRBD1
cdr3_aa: CASTVPGQGSEQFF
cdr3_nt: TGTGCCAGTACAGTACCGGGACAGGGAAGTGAGCAGTTCTTC

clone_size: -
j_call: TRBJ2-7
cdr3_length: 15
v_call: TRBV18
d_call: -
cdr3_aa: CASSPEGPSSYEQYF
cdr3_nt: TGTGCCAGCTCACCTGAGGGCCCATCCTCCTACGAGCAGTACTTC

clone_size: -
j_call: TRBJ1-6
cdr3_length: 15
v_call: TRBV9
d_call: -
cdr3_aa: CASSVGPLRNSPLHF
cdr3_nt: TGTGCCAGCAGCGTAGGGCCTCTTCGAAATTCACCCCTCCACTTT

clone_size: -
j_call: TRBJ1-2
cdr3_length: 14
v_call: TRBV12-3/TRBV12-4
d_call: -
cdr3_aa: CASSPRHLGYGYTF
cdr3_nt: TGTGCCAGCAGTCCCCGACACCTCGGCTATGGCTACACCTTC

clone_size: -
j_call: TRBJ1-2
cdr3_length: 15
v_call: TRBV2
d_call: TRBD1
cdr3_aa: CASHRSTGANYGYTF
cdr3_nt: TGTGCCAGCCACAGATCTACAGGGGCCAACTATGGCTACACCTTC

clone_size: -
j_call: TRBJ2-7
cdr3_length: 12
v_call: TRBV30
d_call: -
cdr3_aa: CAWSQGGYEQYF
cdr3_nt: TGTGCCTGGAGTCAGGGGGGCTACGAGCAGTACTTC

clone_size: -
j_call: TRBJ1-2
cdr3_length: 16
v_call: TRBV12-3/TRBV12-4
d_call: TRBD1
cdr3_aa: CASSQTGQGTNYGYTF
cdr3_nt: TGTGCCAGCAGCCAGACGGGACAGGGGACAAACTATGGCTACACCTTC

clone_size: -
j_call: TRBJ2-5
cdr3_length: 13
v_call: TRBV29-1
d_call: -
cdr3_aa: CSVVKAGKQTQYF
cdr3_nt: TGCAGCGTTGTTAAGGCAGGCAAACAGACCCAGTACTTC

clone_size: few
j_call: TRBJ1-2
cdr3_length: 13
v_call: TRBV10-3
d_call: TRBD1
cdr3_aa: CAITTTGGSGYTF
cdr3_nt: TGTGCCATCACTACGACAGGGGGCAGTGGCTACACCTTC

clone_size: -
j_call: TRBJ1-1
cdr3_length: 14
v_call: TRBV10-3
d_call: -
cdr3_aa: CAISDQGGSTEAFF
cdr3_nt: TGTGCCATCAGTGATCAGGGCGGGAGCACTGAAGCTTTCTTT